The 24 T cell receptor beta chains below all came from one sample that was sequenced in a study of patients and donors after allogeneic stem cell transplantation (dated by TCRdb to about 2020). The library was produced with RT-PCR. The run used a NextSeq 550. TCRdb applied fastp at Q25 and MiXCR to the public reads, then kept only in-frame beta chains. A single entry per CDR3 protein holds the most common genes and DNA from its merged rows. This sample has around 240,000 distinct CDR3 sequences in its table, and 13% to 15% of those were observed once. The ten largest make up 11% of the sample. Sequenced material: blood, either unsorted or a sorted T cell fraction (not recorded which). The receptors were sampled from a human donor who was either an allogeneic HSCT recipient or a stem cell or donor lymphocyte infusion donor (not recorded which). It is not recorded whose cells these are; they may come from a transplant donor.

This clonotype was seen more than once but under ten times. One end of the junction is discordant with germline, which a read error may explain. The chain recombines TRBV10-3 with TRBJ2-4, with D possibly matching TRBD1 (6 bases). This CDR3 region has 12 residues. The germline CDR1 and CDR2 sequences are ENHRY and SYGVKD. The CDR3 region has the DNA TGTGCCATCAGTGAGGGACAAACAGGGCCGCGATTC. Its protein product is CAISEGQTGPRF.

The CDR3 DNA sequence: TGCGCCAGCAGTCTTCCCCAACCGGGCCCTACCTACTATGGCTACACCTTC. Amino acids: CASSLPQPGPTYYGYTF. The V gene is TRBV23-1, the J gene TRBJ1-2; no reliable D call. TRBV23-1 is an open reading frame, and its role is uncertain. The CDR3 extends over 17 amino acids. Trimming took off 4 bases at V and 3 bases at J, with 21 bases between the two ends.

This clonotype was counted between two and nine times. The J gene is TRBJ2-3, the V gene TRBV30; 7 bases map to TRBD2. In germline, CDR1 is GTSNPN, CDR2 SVGIG (reference sequence). The CDR3 runs 14 residues. V lost 3 bases, J lost 4 bases, and 7 bases stayed unmatched. The CDR3 coding sequence is TGTGCCTGGAGCAAGGGACTACCATCAGATACGCAGTATTTT. As protein: CAWSKGLPSDTQYF.

The table lists this clonotype with many counts. The chain carries TRBV29-1 and TRBJ1-1; D uncertain. The CDR3 runs 12 residues. Germline assignment: CDR1 SQVTM and CDR2 ANQGSEA. Trimming stripped 4 bases from V and 4 bases from J, with 10 bases between. CDR3 nucleotides: TGCAGCGTTGTGGTGGGCAGCACTGAAGCTTTCTTT. Amino acid sequence: CSVVVGSTEAFF.

Comment on this clonotype: One end of the junction does not line up with germline, which may come from a read error. The rearrangement joins TRBV9 to TRBJ1-1, with TRBD1 matching over 10 bases. This CDR3 is built from 16 residues. The germline V gene has CDR1 SGDLS and CDR2 YYNGEE. The CDR3 nucleotides read TGTGCCAGCAGCTCTCGCCCGGGACAGGGGAACGCTGAAGCTTTCTTT. This gives the protein CASSSRPGQGNAEAFF.

The DNA for the CDR3 is TGCGCCAGCAGACAGGGTGGAACCGGGGAGCTGTTTTTT. Amino acids: CASRQGGTGELFF. The chain is built from TRBV5-1 and TRBJ2-2; tentatively, D is TRBD1 (6 bases). The CDR3 runs 13 residues. V lost 5 bases and J 5 bases, leaving 10 bases between the germline ends. CDR1 is SGHRS, CDR2 YFSETQ, per germline.

This clonotype was observed at least ten times. The rearrangement links TRBV9 to TRBJ2-7; 8 nucleotides match TRBD2. This CDR3 has 14 residues. The V gene end was trimmed by 0 bases and the J gene end by 3 bases; junction bases not matched to a gene: 2. Germline V CDR1 and CDR2: SGDLS, YYNGEE. The CDR3 DNA is TGTGCCAGCAGCGTAGCGGGAGGGGACTACGAGCAGTACTTC. Encoded protein: CASSVAGGDYEQYF.

The table lists this clonotype with a few counts. V usage is TRBV5-4 and J usage is TRBJ2-3; the D is unclear. The V gene's germline CDR1 is SGHNT and CDR2 YYREEE (reference sequence). CDR3 length: 13 amino acids. Trimming left V 2 bases short and J 2 bases short, with 6 bases between. The CDR3 bases are TGTGCCAGCAGCTTTAACCCCACAGATACGCAGTATTTT. Residues: CASSFNPTDTQYF.

This clonotype was seen a handful of times. The chain joins TRBV30 to TRBJ1-1; weak D call: TRBD1 (5 bases). The CDR3 runs 12 residues. Per the germline V gene, CDR1 is GTSNPN and CDR2 is SVGIG (reference sequence). Between the trimmed V and J ends, which lost 5 bases and 1 base, there was a span of 8 bases. This CDR3 reads CAWGTANTEAFF. DNA for the CDR3: TGTGCCTGGGGGACGGCGAACACTGAAGCTTTCTTT.

This clonotype was seen repeatedly, ten times or more. The V and J genes are TRBV6-1 and TRBJ2-2; TRBD2 matches 7 bases. In germline, CDR1 is MNHNS, CDR2 SASEGT. After removal of 8 bases from V and 6 bases from J, the junction contained 18 bases not matched to a gene. The length of the CDR3 is 17 residues. The CDR3 nucleotides are TGTGCCAGCTTCACTTTATTGGGGGGACTAAGGGCCGGGGAGCTGTTTTTT. Translation gives CASFTLLGGLRAGELFF.

This clonotype was found many times. The chain has TRBV4-3 and TRBJ1-1; 8 bases fit TRBD1. CDR3 length: 15 residues. Germline V gene lookup returns CDR1 LGHNA and CDR2 YSLEER. Trimming at V came to 4 bases and at J to 2 bases, leaving 6 bases not matched to a gene. The CDR3 protein is CASSRGQERNTEAFF. CDR3 nucleotides: TGCGCCAGCAGCCGGGGACAGGAGAGAAACACTGAAGCTTTCTTT.

The sample holds a few counts of this clonotype. The J gene is TRBJ2-1, the V gene TRBV20-1; TRBD1 aligns across 7 bases. This CDR3 contains 14 residues. Looked up from germline, CDR1 is DFQATT and CDR2 is SNEGSKA (reference sequence). Trimming at V came to 4 bases and at J to 2 bases, leaving 5 bases not matched to a gene. CDR3 residues: CSAKPGQTYNEQFF. CDR3 DNA sequence: TGCAGTGCTAAGCCGGGACAGACCTACAATGAGCAGTTCTTC.

The genes are TRBV10-2 and TRBJ2-1; D unresolved. CDR3 length equals 14 residues. Trimming left V 0 bases short and J 5 bases short, with 8 bases between. Germline CDR1 and CDR2: WSHSY and SAAADI. CDR3 sequence (DNA): TGCGCCAGCAGTGAGTCCCGGCCTGACAATGAGCAGTTCTTC. Protein sequence: CASSESRPDNEQFF.

This clonotype has a count of ten or more. V gene TRBV9 combines with J gene TRBJ2-1, with TRBD1 as a possible D gene (5 bases). Germline CDR1 SGDLS, CDR2 YYNGEE. The CDR3 covers 16 residues. Deletions cut 0 bases from V and 1 base from J, with 11 bases between. This CDR3 reads CASSVGQGSSYNEQFF. CDR3 nucleotides: TGTGCCAGCAGCGTAGGTCAGGGTAGTTCCTACAATGAGCAGTTCTTC. The whole variable domain, filled in from reference TRBV9 and TRBJ2-1, reads DSGVTQTPKHLITATGQRVTLRCSPRSGDLSVYWYQQSLDQGLQFLIQYYNGEERAKGNILERFSAQQFPDLHSELNLSSLELGDSALYFCASSVGQGSSYNEQFFGPGTRLTVL.

The V and J genes are TRBV6-1 and TRBJ2-5; possible D gene TRBD1, 6 bases. V was shortened by 4 bases and J by 0 bases, with 12 bases between the two germline ends. This CDR3 spans 15 amino acids. Germline CDR1 MNHNS, CDR2 SASEGT. The CDR3 DNA follows: TGTGCCAGCAGTGGACAGGACGGGTACCAAGAGACCCAGTACTTC. Its translation is CASSGQDGYQETQYF.

The chain carries TRBV25-1 and TRBJ2-4; D tentatively fits TRBD1 or TRBD2 (5 bases each). The V end was cut by 6 bases, the J end by 5 bases, with 11 bases between. This CDR3 has 13 amino acids. Germline CDR1 and CDR2: MGHDK and SYGVNS. CDR3 loop: CASSGTAENIQYF. In DNA, the CDR3 is TGTGCCAGCAGCGGGACGGCTGAAAACATTCAGTACTTC.

This clonotype was detected ten times or more. This chain links TRBV3-1 with TRBJ2-2, with TRBD2 matching 12 bases. V shed 4 bases, J shed 6 bases, and the junction held 9 bases outside the gene matches. The CDR3 totals 17 residues. Looked up from germline, CDR1 is LGHDT and CDR2 is YNNKEL (reference sequence). CDR3 loop: CASSRKTSGSFSGELFF. The CDR3 bases are TGTGCCAGCAGCCGAAAGACTAGCGGGAGCTTCTCCGGGGAGCTGTTTTTT.

The gene calls are TRBV5-1 and TRBJ2-1; D ambiguous. The germline gives CDR1 SGHRS, CDR2 YFSETQ. The V and J ends lost 2 bases and 0 bases respectively, with 9 bases between them. The CDR3 extends over 15 amino acids. The CDR3 nucleotides are TGCGCCAGCAGCTTTAACACCGGCTCCTACAATGAGCAGTTCTTC. Protein: CASSFNTGSYNEQFF.

The V gene is TRBV15, the J gene TRBJ2-3, with a weak D call TRBD2 (7 bases). The ends were cut back, 6 bases at V and 6 bases at J, with 16 bases in the middle. Germline V CDR1 and CDR2: LNHNV, YYDKDF (reference sequence). The CDR3 length is 14 residues. CDR3 in amino acids: CATRRGGESDTQYF. The CDR3 region has the DNA TGTGCCACCAGGAGGGGGGGAGAATCGGATACGCAGTATTTT.

V and J are TRBV4-3 and TRBJ1-4; possible D gene TRBD1, 5 bases. Trimming shortened V by 0 bases and J by 5 bases, and 7 bases separated the two germline ends. The CDR3 extends over 14 amino acids. Per the germline V gene, CDR1 is LGHNA and CDR2 is YSLEER. The CDR3 loop is CASSQDRVNEKLFF. As DNA, the CDR3 is TGCGCCAGCAGCCAAGACAGGGTGAATGAAAAACTGTTTTTT.

This clonotype was seen more than once but under ten times. The gene calls are TRBV12-3 or TRBV12-4 and TRBJ2-3; TRBD2 matches 9 bases. The CDR3 covers 18 residues. With V trimmed by 3 bases and J by 3 bases, 13 bases remained unmatched. CDR3 protein: CASSFWAGGTFRTDTQYF. The CDR3 DNA sequence: TGTGCCAGCAGTTTCTGGGCGGGGGGGACCTTTCGGACAGATACGCAGTATTTT.

This clonotype was counted only a few times. This chain connects TRBV20-1 to TRBJ2-3; D not certain. The CDR3 runs 11 residues. Germline V gene data show CDR1 as DFQATT and CDR2 as SNEGSKA (reference sequence). CDR3 in amino acids: CSRSWGDTQYF. Written as DNA, the CDR3 is TGCAGCAGGAGCTGGGGAGATACGCAGTATTTT.

As for this clonotype: A much larger clone lies one base from this, so it may be a read error. The final CDR3 position lacks the conserved phenylalanine or tryptophan, pointing to a likely read error. The chain has TRBV30 and TRBJ2-7; D possibly uses TRBD1 or TRBD2 (5 bases each). The CDR3 spans 13 residues. CDR1 and CDR2 from the germline V gene are GTSNPN and SVGIG (reference sequence). The V and J ends lost 1 base and 6 bases respectively, with 13 bases between them. In nucleotides, the CDR3 is TGTGCCTGGAGTGAGGGGAGTCAATCCGAGCAGTACTGC. This codes for CAWSEGSQSEQYC.

This clonotype was found a few times. The chain uses TRBV12-3 or TRBV12-4 and TRBJ1-1, with D hard to call. This CDR3 region has 13 residues. With 3 bases removed from V and 4 bases from J, the gap between germline ends came to 9 bases. This CDR3 is CASSLSGFTEAFF. The CDR3 DNA follows: TGTGCCAGCAGTTTGTCTGGGTTCACTGAAGCTTTCTTT.